This T cell receptor (beta chain) emerged from a study of blood T cell repertoires in COVID-19. Profiled with immunoSEQ multiplex PCR; TCRdb holds only in-frame clones, not every one. The sample records roughly 56,000 clones, 80% to 90% being singletons. Sequenced material: peripheral blood. This TCR was recovered from a man aged 50 or older with active COVID-19.

The CDR3 loop is CATKTTGGAVGYGYTF. In nucleotides, the CDR3 is TGTGCCACAAAAACGACAGGGGGCGCGGTCGGCTATGGCTACACCTTC. J is TRBJ1-2 and V is TRBV10-3; 10 bases match TRBD1. V shed 10 bases, J shed 4 bases, and the junction held 15 bases outside the gene matches. The length of the CDR3 is 16 residues. The germline gives CDR1 ENHRY, CDR2 SYGVKD.